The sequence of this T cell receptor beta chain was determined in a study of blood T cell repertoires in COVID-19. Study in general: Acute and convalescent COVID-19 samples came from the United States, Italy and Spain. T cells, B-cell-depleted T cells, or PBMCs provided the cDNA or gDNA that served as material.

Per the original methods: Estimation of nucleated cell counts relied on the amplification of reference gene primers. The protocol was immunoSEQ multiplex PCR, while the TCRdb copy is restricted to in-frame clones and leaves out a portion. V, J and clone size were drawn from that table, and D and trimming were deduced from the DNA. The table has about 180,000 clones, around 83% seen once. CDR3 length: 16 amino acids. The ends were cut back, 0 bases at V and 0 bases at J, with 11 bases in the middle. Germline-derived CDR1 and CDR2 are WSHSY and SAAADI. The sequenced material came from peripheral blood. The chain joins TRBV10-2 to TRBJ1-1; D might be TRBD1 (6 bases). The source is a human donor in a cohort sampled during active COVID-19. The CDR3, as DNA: TGCGCCAGCAGTGAGTCGACTCACAGGGTGAACACTGAAGCTTTCTTT. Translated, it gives CASSESTHRVNTEAFF.